This T cell receptor (beta chain) was recorded in a study of OX40 agonist ivuxolimab in advanced cancers. Looking at the study overall: Ivuxolimab was a fully human IgG2 agonistic monoclonal antibody targeting the costimulatory receptor OX40 (CD134). Intravenous ivuxolimab was administered to patients every 2 weeks at six dose levels: 0.01, 0.1, 0.3, 1.5, 3 and 10 mg/kg. Of the approximately 54 dose-escalation patients, hepatocellular carcinoma was present in around 20, melanoma in approximately 15, renal cell carcinoma in 9 and head and neck cancer in 9. The dose-escalation cohort was about 86% male with a mean age of approximately 60 years, ranging from 23 to 79. Prior anti-PD-1, anti-PD-L1 or anti-CTLA-4 therapy was permitted, and about two fifths of dose-escalation patients had received checkpoint inhibitors. Partial responses were achieved by three dose-escalation patients, of whom one had hepatocellular carcinoma and two had cutaneous melanoma. The purpose of peripheral TCRbeta sequencing was to test whether ivuxolimab changed TCR sequence diversity and led to clonal T-cell expansion. The paper describes the monotherapy dose-escalation part (N of about 47 patients) of the phase I trial of ivuxolimab.

Notes on this clone: The target of this receptor is not known. Per-base qualities were not stored, and no clone one base away is much larger.

The paper's findings and limits, for the study overall: Low levels of normalized T-cell clonal expansion were also shown by some nonresponding patients. On average, CD8+ T cells showed more expanded clones than CD4+ T cells after ivuxolimab. At doses of 0.1 to 3.0 mg/kg, clonal expansion of both CD4+ and CD8+ blood T cells was observed from baseline to week 6. In the 0.1-3.0 mg/kg groups, partial responders were among the patients with the lowest normalized peripheral clonal expansion, particularly in CD8+ T cells. The antigen specificity of the peripheral T cells that underwent clonal expansion was not determined.

The trial excluded patients who had a history of autoimmune disease or who were on systemic immunosuppression. Peripheral blood for TCR sequencing was drawn from every dose cohort at baseline, at cycle 4 day 1 and at cycle 7 day 1. The samples were taken from a phase I, first-in-human, multicenter, open-label dose-escalation trial of ivuxolimab. Adults with locally advanced or metastatic melanoma, renal cell carcinoma, hepatocellular carcinoma or head and neck squamous cell carcinoma were enrolled in the trial. CD4+ and CD8+ T cells were sorted separately from peripheral blood before TCR sequencing. From the cysteine through the phenylalanine, the CDR3 covers 12 amino acids. Just the 36-base CDR3 DNA is kept, in frame starting at base 1. Trimming leaves V shorter by 2 bases and J shorter by 10 bases, with the junction holding 2 bases beyond the gene matches. CDR1 KGHSH and CDR2 LQKENI are derived from the germline V gene.

Genomic DNA was isolated from the sorted cells so that the TCRbeta CDR3 region could be sequenced. The immunoSEQ Assay was used for sequencing of TCRbeta CDR3 regions. Drawn from immuneACCESS, this table holds only the in-frame rearrangements with V and J called that TCRdb kept. Clones are partly lost; checked studies trace under half to an unresolved V gene and leave the rest unexplained. A total of 55,000 to 75,000 clones appear in this sample, approximately 91% of them only once. The ten largest clonotypes hold 2% to 2.5% of the sample. The source material was CD4+ or CD8+ T cells sorted from blood, sampled in a trial of the OX40 agonist ivuxolimab. The chain is made from TRBV18 and TRBJ1-1; TRBD1 lines up with 9 middle nucleotides. The TCR sequence derives from an adult with an advanced solid tumor such as melanoma, head and neck, liver or kidney cancer. The CDR3 reads as follows: CASSPGDRAAFF. The sequenced DNA: TGTGCCAGCTCACCAGGGGACAGGGCAGCTTTCTTT.